Each of the 6 T cell receptor beta chains below was sequenced from the same sample in a study of cytomegalovirus exposure and HLA in healthy donors. Assay: immunoSEQ multiplex PCR; the TCRdb copy retains only in-frame clones and omits some. Among about 56,000 clones listed, roughly 93% were seen once. The sequencing input was PBMCs. These receptors were collected from a woman younger than 35 in good health and CMV-seropositive.

The rearrangement links TRBV27 to TRBJ1-1, with D possibly matching TRBD1 (6 bases). Trimming took 8 bases from V and 4 from J, leaving 17 bases between them. Germline V gene lookup returns CDR1 MNHEY and CDR2 SMNVEV (reference sequence). The CDR3 has 14 amino acids. DNA for the CDR3: TGTGCCAGCGGATCTCAGGGGTGGGGCACTGAAGCTTTCTTT. This sequence encodes CASGSQGWGTEAFF.

The chain uses TRBV10-3 and TRBJ2-7; D could derive from TRBD1 or TRBD2 (6 bases each). Germline assignment: CDR1 ENHRY and CDR2 SYGVKD. The V and J ends lost 6 bases and 1 base respectively, with 13 bases between them. This CDR3 comprises 14 residues. The CDR3: CAIREGQGSYEQYF. CDR3 DNA sequence: TGTGCCATCAGGGAGGGTCAGGGGTCCTACGAGCAGTACTTC.

The chain employs TRBV10-3 and TRBJ1-4; D is unclear. The germline V and J ends were trimmed by 4 bases and 4 bases, with 7 bases remaining between them. The CDR3 length is 13 residues. Germline-derived CDR1 and CDR2 are ENHRY and SYGVKD. CDR3 nucleotides: TGTGCCATCAGTGTTAGAGATAATGAAAAACTGTTTTTT. Protein sequence: CAISVRDNEKLFF.

The chain combines TRBV7-9 with TRBJ2-5, with no clear D. Deletions cut 1 base from V and 7 bases from J, with 4 bases between. The V gene's germline CDR1 is SEHNR and CDR2 FQNEAQ (reference sequence). The CDR3 runs to 11 residues. The chain's CDR3 is CASSLGGTQYF. DNA of the CDR3: TGTGCCAGCAGCTTAGGCGGGACCCAGTACTTC.

The CDR3 loop is CASSPLGRGRETQYF. CDR3 nucleotides: TGTGCCAGCAGCCCCTTGGGGAGGGGCAGGGAGACCCAGTACTTC. The genes are TRBV27 and TRBJ2-5; TRBD2 matches at 7 bases. CDR3 length equals 15 residues. The V and J ends lost 6 bases and 5 bases, in that order; junction bases with no gene match: 12. Germline V CDR1 and CDR2: MNHEY, SMNVEV (reference sequence).

This sequence joins TRBV11-2 and TRBJ2-3, with 7 bases that match TRBD2. Germline V gene lookup returns CDR1 SGHAT and CDR2 FQNNGV. The CDR3 is 14 residues long. J was trimmed by 9 bases and V by 2 bases; bases with no gene match: 8. The CDR3 reads CASSLSGAGGTQYF. In DNA form, the CDR3 reads TGTGCCAGCAGCTTATCGGGTGCCGGGGGGACGCAGTATTTT.